The 25 T cell receptor beta chains reported below all come from one sample, sequenced in a study of blood T cell repertoires in COVID-19. Clones were read by immunoSEQ multiplex PCR, and TCRdb kept only the in-frame ones, dropping some. The sample holds 95,000 to 100,000 clones, 70% to 90% seen once. The sample consisted of peripheral blood. Source of these receptors: a human donor with COVID-19, enrolled during active disease. The donor label of this sample is uncertain.

The chain combines TRBV6-5 with TRBJ1-2; 8 bases map to TRBD1. After removal of 6 bases from V and 4 bases from J, the junction contained 7 bases not matched to a gene. Germline assignment: CDR1 MNHEY and CDR2 SVGAGI. The CDR3 covers 14 residues. CDR3 loop: CASRSGQAVYGYTF. The CDR3 nucleotides are TGTGCCAGCAGATCGGGACAGGCGGTCTATGGCTACACCTTC.

V and J are TRBV18 and TRBJ1-1; a possible D gene is TRBD1 (5 bases). V was shortened by 2 bases and J by 1 base, with 8 bases between the two germline ends. CDR3 length equals 14 residues. The germline CDR1 and CDR2 sequences are KGHSH and LQKENI. The CDR3 DNA sequence: TGTGCCAGCTCACCAGATACAGGGAACACTGAAGCTTTCTTT. Its translation: CASSPDTGNTEAFF.

The chain combines TRBV2 with TRBJ2-5; TRBD2 matches at 8 bases. Germline V gene data show CDR1 as SNHLY and CDR2 as FYNNEI. This CDR3 comprises 14 residues. With V trimmed by 4 bases and J by 7 bases, 8 bases remained unmatched. Written as DNA, the CDR3 is TGTGCCAGCAGTGCGGGGGGGCCGGAGGGGACCCAGTACTTC. This codes for CASSAGGPEGTQYF.

CDR3 sequence: CASSTQEGFTDTQYF. CDR3 DNA: TGTGCCAGCAGCACCCAGGAGGGCTTCACAGATACGCAGTATTTT. The rearrangement links TRBV9 to TRBJ2-3, with D possibly being TRBD2 (6 bases). The CDR3 is 15 residues long. CDR1 and CDR2 (germline): SGDLS, YYNGEE. Trimming took 4 bases from V and 2 from J, leaving 14 bases between them.

This chain connects TRBV6-1 to TRBJ1-2, with D possibly being TRBD1 (5 bases). Germline V gene lookup returns CDR1 MNHNS and CDR2 SASEGT. This CDR3 is 14 amino acids long. Trimming removed 3 bases from V and 2 bases from J, with 10 bases in between. The CDR3 loop reads CASSDAGRNYGYTF. The CDR3, as DNA: TGTGCCAGCAGTGACGCAGGGCGGAACTATGGCTACACCTTC.

This clone was seen just once. The chain employs TRBV2 and TRBJ1-5; unclear D gene. V lost 6 bases, J lost 7 bases, and 13 bases lay in between. Germline V gene lookup returns CDR1 SNHLY and CDR2 FYNNEI. This CDR3 comprises 13 residues. The CDR3 loop is CASRFDINQPQHF. The CDR3 coding sequence is TGTGCCAGCAGATTCGACATCAACCAGCCCCAGCATTTT.

The V and J genes are TRBV20-1 and TRBJ2-5, with no clear D. V lost 3 bases and J 5 bases, leaving 4 bases between the germline ends. Germline assignment: CDR1 DFQATT and CDR2 SNEGSKA (reference sequence). CDR3 size: 10 residues. CDR3 coding DNA: TGCAGTGCTAGGAGGGAGACCCAGTACTTC. It yields the protein CSARRETQYF.

The chain couples TRBV6-4 to TRBJ1-5; 7 bases map to TRBD1. Trimming at V came to 5 bases and at J to 4 bases, leaving 2 bases not matched to a gene. This CDR3 comprises 13 residues. Germline CDR1 is MRHNA and CDR2 is SNTAGT. CDR3 residues: CASSRDRNQPQHF. Here the CDR3 DNA reads TGTGCCAGCAGTCGGGACAGAAATCAGCCCCAGCATTTT.

The chain joins TRBV18 to TRBJ2-2, with 7 bases identical to TRBD1. V was clipped by 3 bases and J by 5 bases; unmatched bases: 6. This CDR3 is built from 15 residues. Germline loops: CDR1 KGHSH, CDR2 LQKENI. CDR3 residues: CASSPGQEPTGELFF. CDR3 nucleotides: TGTGCCAGCTCACCTGGACAGGAACCTACCGGGGAGCTGTTTTTT.

The rearrangement joins TRBV19 to TRBJ1-4; D uncertain. The CDR3 is 14 amino acids. Germline CDR1 LNHDA, CDR2 SQIVND (reference sequence). Between the trimmed V and J ends, which lost 3 bases and 3 bases, there was a span of 8 bases. As DNA, the CDR3 is TGTGCCAGTAGTATCCGGGATTCTAATGAAAAACTGTTTTTT. This gives the protein CASSIRDSNEKLFF.

The chain uses TRBV6-2 or TRBV6-3 and TRBJ2-7, with TRBD2 as a possible D gene (5 bases). CDR1 is MNHEY, CDR2 SVGEGT, per germline. Trimming left V 4 bases short and J 2 bases short, with 9 bases between. The CDR3 runs to 13 residues. CDR3 residues: CASSSGYTYEQYF. CDR3 bases: TGTGCCAGCAGTTCGGGGTACACCTACGAGCAGTACTTC.

The chain uses TRBV9 and TRBJ1-2; possible D gene TRBD1, 5 bases. The CDR3 is made up of 16 amino acids. V lost 4 bases to trimming and J lost 3 bases, with 19 bases between them. Germline V gene lookup returns CDR1 SGDLS and CDR2 YYNGEE. The chain's CDR3 is CASSPRLGGEDYGYTF. CDR3 in DNA: TGTGCCAGCAGCCCCCGACTAGGAGGGGAGGACTATGGCTACACCTTC.

This clone was seen only once. The chain has TRBV2 and TRBJ1-1; possibly TRBD1 for D (5 bases). Looked up from germline, CDR1 is SNHLY and CDR2 is FYNNEI. This CDR3 spans 15 amino acids. Trimming removed 8 bases at V and 8 bases at J, with 24 bases between. CDR3 amino acids: CASRSSLGGGTEAFF. The DNA of the CDR3 is TGTGCCAGCCGCTCATCCTTGGGGGGGGGAACCGAAGCTTTCTTT. The full variable domain, in which reference TRBV2 and TRBJ1-1 provide the parts outside the CDR3, is EPEVTQTPSHQVTQMGQEVILRCVPISNHLYFYWYRQILGQKVEFLVSFYNNEISEKSEIFDDQFSVERPDGSNFTLKIRSTKLEDSAMYFCASRSSLGGGTEAFFGQGTRLTVV.

CDR3 DNA sequence: TGCGCCAGCAGCCAGAGAACCAATTCACCCCTCCACTTT. Encoded protein: CASSQRTNSPLHF. This sequence joins TRBV4-1 and TRBJ1-6; D call uncertain. Germline values: CDR1 MGHRA, CDR2 YSYEKL. With 3 bases removed from V and 7 bases from J, the gap between germline ends came to 7 bases. This CDR3 has 13 amino acids.

J is TRBJ2-5 and V is TRBV2; D possibly corresponds to TRBD2 (6 bases). The CDR3 covers 15 residues. Trimming took off 6 bases at V and 5 bases at J, with 19 bases between the two ends. Looked up from germline, CDR1 is SNHLY and CDR2 is FYNNEI. CDR3 residues: CASSQVAHGGETQYF. The CDR3 nucleotides read TGTGCCAGCAGCCAGGTAGCTCACGGGGGTGAGACCCAGTACTTC.

The chain is built from TRBV12-3 or TRBV12-4 and TRBJ1-5; the D is unclear. The CDR3 is 12 amino acids. V was cut by 6 bases and J by 7 bases, with 10 bases left in between. The CDR3 loop is CASRWGEQPQHF. In nucleotides, the CDR3 is TGTGCCAGCAGATGGGGAGAGCAGCCCCAGCATTTT.

The chain carries TRBV10-3 and TRBJ2-3; D gene ambiguous. This CDR3 has 12 residues. Deletions cut 5 bases from V and 2 bases from J, with 5 bases between. In germline, CDR1 is ENHRY, CDR2 SYGVKD. CDR3 sequence (DNA): TGTGCCATCAGTCAGGTCACAGATACGCAGTATTTT. It translates to CAISQVTDTQYF.

V gene TRBV7-3 combines with J gene TRBJ2-1; D might be TRBD1 (5 bases). Germline V gene data show CDR1 as SGHTA and CDR2 as FQGTGA. Deletions cut 2 bases from V and 0 bases from J, with 11 bases between. The CDR3 consists of 16 residues. CDR3 residues: CASSLSGASSYNEQFF. CDR3 DNA: TGTGCCAGCAGCTTATCTGGGGCTAGCTCCTACAATGAGCAGTTCTTC.

The chain carries TRBV7-2 and TRBJ1-3, with D maybe TRBD1 (5 bases). Germline V CDR1 and CDR2: SGHTA, FQGNSA. This CDR3 contains 16 residues. Trimming took 6 bases from V and 0 from J, leaving 15 bases between them. CDR3 in DNA: TGTGCCAGCAGTGAAAATTGGGGCTACTCTGGAAACACCATATATTTT. Translated, it gives CASSENWGYSGNTIYF.

J is TRBJ1-4 and V is TRBV29-1; D gene ambiguous. CDR3 length equals 12 residues. V gave up 3 bases and J gave up 8 bases, with 10 bases separating them. Germline values: CDR1 SQVTM, CDR2 ANQGSEA. The CDR3 reads CSVDLGGEKLFF. CDR3 sequence (DNA): TGCAGCGTTGATCTGGGAGGGGAAAAACTGTTTTTT.

The rearrangement joins TRBV6-5 to TRBJ2-5, with TRBD1 matching 8 bases. The ends lost 7 bases at V and 3 bases at J; junction bases unmatched: 7. The CDR3 totals 14 residues. Germline values: CDR1 MNHEY, CDR2 SVGAGI. The CDR3 DNA reads as TGTGCCAGCAATCTTCTGACAGGGGAAGAGACCCAGTACTTC. Protein sequence: CASNLLTGEETQYF.

The V gene is TRBV7-3, the J gene TRBJ2-2, with D maybe TRBD1 (5 bases). CDR3 size: 15 residues. Germline assignment: CDR1 SGHTA and CDR2 FQGTGA. V lost 3 bases and J lost 2, with 10 bases in between. The CDR3 DNA sequence: TGTGCCAGCAGCTTGGGGCAGGCCAACACCGGGGAGCTGTTTTTT. Translated: CASSLGQANTGELFF.

This clone has just one count. V gene TRBV7-9 combines with J gene TRBJ1-3; TRBD1 agrees at 9 bases. J lost 2 bases, V lost 3 bases, and 11 bases had no gene match. CDR3 length: 18 residues. The germline CDR1 and CDR2 sequences are SEHNR and FQNEAQ (reference sequence). CDR3 in DNA: TGTGCCAGCAGCTTGGCCCCCGGGACAGGGTTTACTGGAAACACCATATATTTT. Its translation: CASSLAPGTGFTGNTIYF.

A note on this clone: Other DNA variants within this sample encode the same CDR3. This sequence joins TRBV5-1 and TRBJ2-7; weak D call: TRBD1 (5 bases). Trimming took 1 base from V and 4 from J, leaving 9 bases between them. The germline gives CDR1 SGHRS, CDR2 YFSETQ. This CDR3 region has 13 residues. The CDR3, as DNA: TGCGCCAGCAGCTTGACAGGCGGTTACGAGCAGTACTTC. This translates into CASSLTGGYEQYF.

This clone was found once. The gene calls are TRBV5-1 and TRBJ2-3; D gene unclear. V lost 9 bases to trimming and J lost 0 bases, with 14 bases between them. Germline V CDR1 and CDR2: SGHRS, YFSETQ. The CDR3 is made up of 14 amino acids. CDR3 bases: TGCGCCACCGCGGTCTGGGTAAGCACAGATACGCAGTATTTT. Translated: CATAVWVSTDTQYF.